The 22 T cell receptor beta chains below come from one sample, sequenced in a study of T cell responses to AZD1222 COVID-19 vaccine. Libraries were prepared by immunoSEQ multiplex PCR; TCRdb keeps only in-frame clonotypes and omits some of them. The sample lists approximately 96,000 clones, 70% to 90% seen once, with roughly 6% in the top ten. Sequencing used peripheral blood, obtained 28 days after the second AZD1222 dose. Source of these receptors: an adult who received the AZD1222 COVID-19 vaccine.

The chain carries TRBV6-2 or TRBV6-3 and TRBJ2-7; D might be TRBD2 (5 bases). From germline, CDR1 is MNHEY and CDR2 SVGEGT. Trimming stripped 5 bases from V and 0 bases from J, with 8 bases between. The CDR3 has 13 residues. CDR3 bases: TGTGCCAGCAGTACCGGAGGCTCCTACGAGCAGTACTTC. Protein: CASSTGGSYEQYF.

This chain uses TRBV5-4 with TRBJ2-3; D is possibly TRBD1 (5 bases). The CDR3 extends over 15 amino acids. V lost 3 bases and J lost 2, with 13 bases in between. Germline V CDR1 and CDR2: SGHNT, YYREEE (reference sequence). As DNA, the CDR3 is TGTGCCAGCAGCTCGCGGAGACAGATCACAGATACGCAGTATTTT. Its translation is CASSSRRQITDTQYF.

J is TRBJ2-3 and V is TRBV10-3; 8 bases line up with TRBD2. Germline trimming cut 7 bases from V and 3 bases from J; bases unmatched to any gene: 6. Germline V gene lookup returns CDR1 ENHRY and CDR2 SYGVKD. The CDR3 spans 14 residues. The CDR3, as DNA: TGTGCCATCATGAACGGGGGGGGTACAGATACGCAGTATTTT. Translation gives CAIMNGGGTDTQYF.

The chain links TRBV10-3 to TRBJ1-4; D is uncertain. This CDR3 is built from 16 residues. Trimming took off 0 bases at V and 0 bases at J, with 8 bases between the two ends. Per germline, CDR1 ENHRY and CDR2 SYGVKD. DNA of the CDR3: TGTGCCATCAGTGAGTCGCCTGGCCCAACTAATGAAAAACTGTTTTTT. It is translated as CAISESPGPTNEKLFF.

DNA of the CDR3: TGTGCCAGCTCACCACCGGGGGCGGATGAGCAGTTCTTC. This gives the protein CASSPPGADEQFF. The rearrangement uses TRBV18 and TRBJ2-1; D may be TRBD1 (6 bases). This CDR3 has 13 amino acids. Germline V gives CDR1 KGHSH, CDR2 LQKENI. Deletions cut 0 bases from V and 8 bases from J, with 8 bases between.

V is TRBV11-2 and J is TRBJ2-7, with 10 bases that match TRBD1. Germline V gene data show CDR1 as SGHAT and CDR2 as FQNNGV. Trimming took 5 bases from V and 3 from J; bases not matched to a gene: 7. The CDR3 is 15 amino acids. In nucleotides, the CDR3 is TGTGCCAGCAGCCCTCCAGGGACAGGGGTCTACGAGCAGTACTTC. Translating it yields CASSPPGTGVYEQYF. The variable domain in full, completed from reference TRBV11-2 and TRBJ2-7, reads EAGVAQSPRYKIIEKRQSVAFWCNPISGHATLYWYQQILGQGPKLLIQFQNNGVVDDSQLPKDRFSAERLKGVDSTLKIQPAKLEDSAVYLCASSPPGTGVYEQYFGPGTRLTVT.

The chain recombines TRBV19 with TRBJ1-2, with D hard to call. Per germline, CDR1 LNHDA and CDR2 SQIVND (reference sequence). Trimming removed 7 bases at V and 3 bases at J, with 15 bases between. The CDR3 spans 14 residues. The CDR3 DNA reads TGTGCCAGTAAGGTGGAGGCCGGGTACTATGGCTACACCTTC. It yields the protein CASKVEAGYYGYTF. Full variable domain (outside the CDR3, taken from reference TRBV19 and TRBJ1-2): DGGITQSPKYLFRKEGQNVTLSCEQNLNHDAMYWYRQDPGQGLRLIYYSQIVNDFQKGDIAEGYSVSREKKESFPLTVTSAQKNPTAFYLCASKVEAGYYGYTFGSGTRLTVV.

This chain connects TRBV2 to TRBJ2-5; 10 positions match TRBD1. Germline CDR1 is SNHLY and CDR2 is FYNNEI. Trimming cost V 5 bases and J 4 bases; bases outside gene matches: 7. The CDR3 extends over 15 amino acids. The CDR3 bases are TGTGCCAGCAGTCCCCTGACAGGGGGCCCAGAGACCCAGTACTTC. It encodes CASSPLTGGPETQYF.

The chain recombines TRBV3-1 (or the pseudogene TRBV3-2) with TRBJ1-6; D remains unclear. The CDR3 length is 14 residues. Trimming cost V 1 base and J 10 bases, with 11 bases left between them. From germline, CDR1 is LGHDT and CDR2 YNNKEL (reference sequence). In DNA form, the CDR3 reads TGTGCCAGCAGCCAAGGGGTTGGCGGCTCACCCCTCCACTTT. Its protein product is CASSQGVGGSPLHF.

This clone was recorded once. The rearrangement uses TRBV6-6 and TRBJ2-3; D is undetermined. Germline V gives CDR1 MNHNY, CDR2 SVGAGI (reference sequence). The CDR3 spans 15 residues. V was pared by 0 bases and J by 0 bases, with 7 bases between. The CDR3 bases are TGTGCCAGCAGTTACTCGCGGTATAGCACAGATACGCAGTATTTT. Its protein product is CASSYSRYSTDTQYF.

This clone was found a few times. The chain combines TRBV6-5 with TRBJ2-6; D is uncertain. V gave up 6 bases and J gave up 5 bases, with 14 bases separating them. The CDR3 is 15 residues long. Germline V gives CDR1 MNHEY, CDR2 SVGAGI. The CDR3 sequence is CASSSPLERANVLTF. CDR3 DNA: TGTGCCAGCAGCTCCCCTCTAGAAAGGGCCAACGTCCTGACTTTC.

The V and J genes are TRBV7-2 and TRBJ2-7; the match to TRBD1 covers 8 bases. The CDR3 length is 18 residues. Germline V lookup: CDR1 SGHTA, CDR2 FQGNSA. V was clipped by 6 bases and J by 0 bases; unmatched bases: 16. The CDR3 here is CASRHKAQTGVSSYEQYF. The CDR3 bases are TGTGCCAGCAGGCATAAAGCCCAGACAGGGGTAAGCTCCTACGAGCAGTACTTC.

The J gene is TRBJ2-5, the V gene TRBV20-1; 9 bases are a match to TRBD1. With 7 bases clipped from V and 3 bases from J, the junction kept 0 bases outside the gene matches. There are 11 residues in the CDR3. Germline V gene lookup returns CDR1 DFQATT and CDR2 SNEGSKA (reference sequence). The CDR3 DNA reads TGCAGTGGACAGGGGGAAGAGACCCAGTACTTC. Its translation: CSGQGEETQYF.

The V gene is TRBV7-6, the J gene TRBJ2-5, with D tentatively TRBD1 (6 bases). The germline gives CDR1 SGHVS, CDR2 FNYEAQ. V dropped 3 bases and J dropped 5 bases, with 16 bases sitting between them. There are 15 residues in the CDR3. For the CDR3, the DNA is TGTGCCAGCAGCTTTACTGCTGGGGGCGGGGAGACCCAGTACTTC. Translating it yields CASSFTAGGGETQYF.

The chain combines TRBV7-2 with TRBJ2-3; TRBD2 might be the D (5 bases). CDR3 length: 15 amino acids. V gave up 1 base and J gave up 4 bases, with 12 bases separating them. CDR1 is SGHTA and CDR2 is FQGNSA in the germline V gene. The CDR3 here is CASSLGLRVADTQYF. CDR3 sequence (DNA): TGTGCCAGCAGCTTAGGGTTGCGGGTCGCAGATACGCAGTATTTT.

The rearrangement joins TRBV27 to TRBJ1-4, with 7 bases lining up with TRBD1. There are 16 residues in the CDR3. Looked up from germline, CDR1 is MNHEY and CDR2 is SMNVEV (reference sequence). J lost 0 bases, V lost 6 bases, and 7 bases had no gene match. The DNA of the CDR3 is TGTGCCAGCAGACAGGGGAAGGGGCCAACTAATGAAAAACTGTTTTTT. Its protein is CASRQGKGPTNEKLFF.

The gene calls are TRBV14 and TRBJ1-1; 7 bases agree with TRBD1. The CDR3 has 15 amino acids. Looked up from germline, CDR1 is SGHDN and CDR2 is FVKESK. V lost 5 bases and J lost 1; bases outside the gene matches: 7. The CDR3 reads CASSSPGQRNTEAFF. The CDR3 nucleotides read TGTGCCAGCAGCTCCCCGGGACAGAGGAACACTGAAGCTTTCTTT. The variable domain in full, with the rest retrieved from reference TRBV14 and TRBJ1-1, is EAGVTQFPSHSVIEKGQTVTLRCDPISGHDNLYWYRRVMGKEIKFLLHFVKESKQDESGMPNNRFLAERTGGTYSTLKVQPAELEDSGVYFCASSSPGQRNTEAFFGQGTRLTVV.

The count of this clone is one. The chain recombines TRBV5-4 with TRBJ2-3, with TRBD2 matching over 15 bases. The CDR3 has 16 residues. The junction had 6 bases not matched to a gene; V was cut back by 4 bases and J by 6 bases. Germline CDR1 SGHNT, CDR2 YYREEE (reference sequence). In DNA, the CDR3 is TGTGCCAGCAGCGGGGCCGGACTAGCGGGGGGGGATACGCAGTATTTT. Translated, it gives CASSGAGLAGGDTQYF.

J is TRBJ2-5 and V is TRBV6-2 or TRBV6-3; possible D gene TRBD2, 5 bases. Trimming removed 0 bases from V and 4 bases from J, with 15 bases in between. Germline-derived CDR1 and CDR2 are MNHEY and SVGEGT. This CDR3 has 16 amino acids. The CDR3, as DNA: TGTGCCAGCAGTTACTCCCGGACCCGGGCGGGAGAGACCCAGTACTTC. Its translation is CASSYSRTRAGETQYF.

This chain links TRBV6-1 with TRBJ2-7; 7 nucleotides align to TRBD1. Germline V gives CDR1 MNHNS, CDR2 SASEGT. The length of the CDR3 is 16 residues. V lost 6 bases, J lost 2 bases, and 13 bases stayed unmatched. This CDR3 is CASREIPTGPPYEQYF. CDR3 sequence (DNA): TGTGCCAGCAGGGAAATCCCGACAGGGCCCCCCTACGAGCAGTACTTC.

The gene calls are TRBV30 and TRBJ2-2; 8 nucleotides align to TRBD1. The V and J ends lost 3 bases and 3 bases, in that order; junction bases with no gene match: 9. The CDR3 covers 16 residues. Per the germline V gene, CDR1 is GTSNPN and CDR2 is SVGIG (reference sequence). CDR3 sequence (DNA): TGTGCCTGGAGGACTGACAGGGGTCCCGACACCGGGGAGCTGTTTTTT. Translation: CAWRTDRGPDTGELFF.

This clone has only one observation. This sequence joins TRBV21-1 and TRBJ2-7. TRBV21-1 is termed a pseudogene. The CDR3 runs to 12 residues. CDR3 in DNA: TGTGCCAGCAGCAAAGAGGGCTACGAGCAGTACTTC. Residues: CASSKEGYEQYF.